This T cell receptor beta chain emerged from a study of T cell responses to AZD1222 COVID-19 vaccine. Here immunoSEQ multiplex PCR was the method, and the copy in TCRdb shows in-frame clones only, minus some. The sample includes just under 90,000 clones, roughly 86% seen only once; the top ten take less than 6%. CDR1 is GTSNPN, CDR2 SVGIG, per germline (reference sequence). The CDR3 length is 13 residues. V lost 2 bases, J lost 8 bases, and 15 bases lay in between. The sample consisted of peripheral blood, taken on day 0 of AZD1222 vaccination. The sequence derives from an adult in good health. The chain employs TRBV30 and TRBJ1-2; D ambiguous. CDR3: CAWSPSPQAGYTF. CDR3 bases: TGTGCCTGGAGTCCATCCCCCCAGGCAGGCTACACCTTC.